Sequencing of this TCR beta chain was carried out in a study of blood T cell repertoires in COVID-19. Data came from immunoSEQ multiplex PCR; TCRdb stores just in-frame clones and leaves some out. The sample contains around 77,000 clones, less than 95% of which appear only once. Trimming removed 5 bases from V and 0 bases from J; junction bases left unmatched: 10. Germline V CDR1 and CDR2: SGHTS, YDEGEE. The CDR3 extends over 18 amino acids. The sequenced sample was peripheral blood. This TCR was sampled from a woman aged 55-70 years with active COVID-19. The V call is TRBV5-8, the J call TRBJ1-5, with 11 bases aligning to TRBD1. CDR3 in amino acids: CASSPGTGGPYSNQPQHF. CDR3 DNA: TGTGCCAGCAGTCCCGGGACAGGGGGACCCTATAGCAATCAGCCCCAGCATTTT.